A single sample gave rise to the 17 T cell receptor beta chains below, sequenced in a study of blood T cell repertoires in COVID-19. Clones were read by immunoSEQ multiplex PCR, and TCRdb kept only the in-frame ones, dropping some. The data contain roughly 250,000 clones, roughly 82% of them singletons. The sequenced sample was peripheral blood. The receptors originated from a woman aged 80 or older with active or convalescent COVID-19.

The genes are TRBV4-1 and TRBJ1-1, with TRBD1 matching 9 bases. CDR1 and CDR2 (germline): MGHRA, YSYEKL. This CDR3 has 16 amino acids. Trimming removed 1 base from V and 4 bases from J; junction bases left unmatched: 7. CDR3 residues: CASSQVTGGWGTEAFF. CDR3 coding DNA: TGCGCCAGCAGCCAAGTGACAGGGGGTTGGGGCACTGAAGCTTTCTTT.

The chain is built from TRBV28 and TRBJ1-6, with 7 positions matching TRBD1. Germline values: CDR1 MDHEN, CDR2 SYDVKM. The CDR3 loop spans 16 amino acids. The junction had 11 bases not matched to a gene; V was cut back by 5 bases and J by 7 bases. CDR3: CASSLIGTVKNSPLHF. The DNA of the CDR3 is TGTGCCAGCAGTCTCATTGGGACAGTAAAAAATTCACCCCTCCACTTT.

The genes are TRBV11-2 and TRBJ1-2; D not resolved. Germline CDR1 and CDR2: SGHAT and FQNNGV. The CDR3 sequence is 17 residues long. V lost 1 base and J lost 0, with 15 bases in between. The CDR3 DNA follows: TGTGCCAGCAGCTTAGCTCTGGGCAGGCGATCTAACTATGGCTACACCTTC. It yields the protein CASSLALGRRSNYGYTF.

The chain combines TRBV7-9 with TRBJ1-2; 7 bases are a match to TRBD1. The CDR3 loop spans 14 amino acids. J gave up 0 bases and V 5 bases, and 3 bases lay outside the gene matches. Germline V gives CDR1 SEHNR, CDR2 FQNEAQ (reference sequence). CDR3 region: CASSGGQSNYGYTF. The CDR3 region has the DNA TGTGCCAGCAGCGGGGGACAGTCTAACTATGGCTACACCTTC.

V gene TRBV5-1 combines with J gene TRBJ2-5; 10 positions match TRBD2. Germline CDR1 and CDR2: SGHRS and YFSETQ. CDR3 size: 15 residues. The J segment lost 2 bases and the V segment lost 0 bases, leaving 1 base of the junction unmatched. For the CDR3, the DNA is TGCGCCAGCAGCTTGGTGACTAGCGGGCAAGAGACCCAGTACTTC. Translated: CASSLVTSGQETQYF.

V and J are TRBV27 and TRBJ2-2; TRBD1 agrees at 9 bases. This CDR3 region has 14 residues. Per the germline V gene, CDR1 is MNHEY and CDR2 is SMNVEV (reference sequence). V dropped 7 bases and J dropped 5; count of bases not matched to a gene: 5. The DNA of the CDR3 is TGTGCCAGCACCAGGGACAGGGAGACCGGGGAGCTGTTTTTT. As protein: CASTRDRETGELFF.

This rearrangement joins TRBV5-1 to TRBJ2-3; TRBD2 aligns across 11 bases. J was trimmed by 6 bases and V by 4 bases; bases with no gene match: 10. CDR1 and CDR2 (germline): SGHRS, YFSETQ. The CDR3 is 16 amino acids. The CDR3 DNA sequence: TGCGCCAGCAGCACGGGACTAGCGGCCTCGTCTGATACGCAGTATTTT. Translated: CASSTGLAASSDTQYF.

CDR3 sequence: CASSRDLWEGRDTQYF. CDR3 coding DNA: TGTGCCAGCAGCCGGGACTTATGGGAGGGTAGAGATACGCAGTATTTT. The chain carries TRBV2 and TRBJ2-3; TRBD2 aligns across 7 bases. The CDR3 contains 16 residues. Trimming removed 6 bases from V and 5 bases from J; junction bases left unmatched: 14. Germline V CDR1 and CDR2: SNHLY, FYNNEI.

The chain combines TRBV12-3 or TRBV12-4 with TRBJ2-7; the D gene is possibly TRBD2 (6 bases). Trimming took 4 bases from V and 4 from J, leaving 11 bases between them. This CDR3 has 13 residues. Here the CDR3 DNA reads TGTGCCAGCAGTTGGAAACGGGGGTACGAGCAGTACTTC. Translation: CASSWKRGYEQYF.

V gene TRBV2 combines with J gene TRBJ2-2; 7 nucleotides align to TRBD2. Germline CDR1 and CDR2: SNHLY and FYNNEI. The CDR3 is 15 amino acids. Germline trimming cut 6 bases from V and 2 bases from J; bases unmatched to any gene: 6. DNA for the CDR3: TGTGCCAGCAGCGGGGGACTACAAAACACCGGGGAGCTGTTTTTT. The encoded protein is CASSGGLQNTGELFF.

The V call is TRBV18, the J call TRBJ1-5; TRBD1 aligns across 7 bases. V shed 3 bases and J 6 bases; nucleotides not matched to a gene: 14. The CDR3 is 17 residues long. The germline gives CDR1 KGHSH, CDR2 LQKENI. The CDR3: CASSPGQGEWGSQPQHF. The DNA for the CDR3 is TGTGCCAGCTCACCGGGGCAGGGGGAGTGGGGGAGTCAGCCCCAGCATTTT.

J is TRBJ2-1 and V is TRBV28; the match to TRBD2 covers 14 bases. The J segment lost 1 base and the V segment lost 6 bases, leaving 14 bases of the junction unmatched. The CDR3 is 20 residues long. CDR1 and CDR2 (germline): MDHEN, SYDVKM. CDR3 amino acids: CASRIGTSGSGGGSYNEQFF. In DNA, the CDR3 is TGTGCCAGCAGAATCGGGACTAGCGGGAGTGGAGGTGGGTCCTACAATGAGCAGTTCTTC. Filled out from reference TRBV28 and TRBJ2-1, the complete variable domain reads DVKVTQSSRYLVKRTGEKVFLECVQDMDHENMFWYRQDPGLGLRLIYFSYDVKMKEKGDIPEGYSVSREKKERFSLILESASTNQTSMYLCASRIGTSGSGGGSYNEQFFGPGTRLTVL.

This clone is a singleton in its sample. The CDR3: CSAGSWTSGSYEQYF. DNA for the CDR3: TGCAGCGCCGGATCGTGGACTAGCGGGAGCTACGAGCAGTACTTC. The chain uses TRBV29-1 and TRBJ2-7; 13 bases are a match to TRBD2. CDR3 length: 15 residues. Unmatched junction bases numbered 9, after V lost 7 bases and J lost 3 bases. Germline V CDR1 and CDR2: SQVTM, ANQGSEA.

The rearrangement joins TRBV7-9 to TRBJ1-4; unclear D gene. Between the trimmed V and J ends, which lost 0 bases and 6 bases, there was a span of 14 bases. CDR3 length: 16 amino acids. Germline loops: CDR1 SEHNR, CDR2 FQNEAQ (reference sequence). The CDR3 nucleotides read TGTGCCAGCAGCTTAGCCCATATTCCCGGGGATGAAAAACTGTTTTTT. Its translation is CASSLAHIPGDEKLFF.

The rearrangement uses TRBV24-1 and TRBJ2-6; no clear D. The CDR3 runs 13 residues. From germline, CDR1 is KGHDR and CDR2 SFDVKD. Between the trimmed V and J ends, which lost 5 bases and 4 bases, there was a span of 5 bases. CDR3 nucleotide sequence: TGTGCCACCAGTGTCGCGGGGGCCAACGTCCTGACTTTC. Its translation is CATSVAGANVLTF.

The DNA for the CDR3 is TGTGCCTGGAGTCCCGGACGGACTAATCAGCCCCAGCATTTT. Residues: CAWSPGRTNQPQHF. The rearrangement links TRBV30 to TRBJ1-5, with no clear D. Trimming cost V 2 bases and J 4 bases, with 12 bases left between them. The CDR3 totals 14 residues. Germline loops: CDR1 GTSNPN, CDR2 SVGIG (reference sequence). Supplemented by reference TRBV30 and TRBJ1-5, the full variable domain reads SQTIHQWPATLVQPVGSPLSLECTVEGTSNPNLYWYRQAAGRGLQLLFYSVGIGQISSEVPQNLSASRPQDRQFILSSKKLLLSDSGFYLCAWSPGRTNQPQHFGDGTRLSIL.

CDR3 nucleotide sequence: TGCAGCGTTGATGCAGGGGGCAACGAGCAGTACTTC. Its protein product is CSVDAGGNEQYF. The chain joins TRBV29-1 to TRBJ2-7, with TRBD1 identical over 8 bases. The CDR3 is 12 residues long. After removal of 3 bases from V and 5 bases from J, the junction contained 3 bases not matched to a gene. Germline CDR1 SQVTM, CDR2 ANQGSEA.